This T cell receptor (beta chain) was captured in a study of OX40 agonist ivuxolimab in advanced cancers. As for the study in general: The treatment was a fully human IgG2 OX40 agonist, ivuxolimab.

Germline V lookup: CDR1 SGHTA, CDR2 FQGTGA. Deletions cut 6 bases from V and 4 bases from J, with 18 bases between. The CDR3 contains 15 residues. Here immunoSEQ multiplex PCR was the method, and the copy in TCRdb shows in-frame clones only, minus some. Found here are more than 35,000 clones, roughly 80% of them singletons; the top ten hold 18%. This sequence was found in an adult with an advanced solid tumor such as melanoma, head and neck, liver or kidney cancer. The J gene is TRBJ2-5, the V gene TRBV7-3; a possible D gene is TRBD2 (7 bases). Sequencing was performed on CD4+ or CD8+ T cells sorted from blood, taken in a trial of the OX40 agonist ivuxolimab. The CDR3 region is CASSITGGRLETQYF. The CDR3 DNA reads TGTGCCAGCAGTATTACGGGGGGCCGGTTAGAGACCCAGTACTTC.